This section outlines one TCR beta chain sequence together with its context. Its antigen is still unknown. The table came from immunoSEQ multiplex PCR; TCRdb's copy has only in-frame clones and leaves some out. The repertoire holds about 16,000 clones, with 60% to 85% as singletons. These data originate in a study of OX40 agonist ivuxolimab in advanced cancers. About the research overall: Patients assigned to dose escalation were diagnosed with hepatocellular carcinoma, melanoma, renal cell or head and neck cancer. Patients achieving partial responses numbered three: one hepatocellular carcinoma case and two cutaneous melanoma cases. Study-wide points: Certain nonresponders additionally had low normalized T-cell clonal expansion.

Losses at the gene ends were 1 base for V and 4 bases for J; bases not matched to a gene: 0. This CDR3 has 14 amino acids. Per the germline V gene, CDR1 is LNHDA and CDR2 is SQIVND (reference sequence). This sequence was found in an adult with an advanced solid tumor such as melanoma, head and neck, liver or kidney cancer. This chain joins TRBV19 and TRBJ1-2; 10 nucleotides line up with TRBD1. The starting material was CD4+ or CD8+ T cells sorted from blood, obtained in a trial of the OX40 agonist ivuxolimab. As DNA, the CDR3 is TGTGCCAGTAGTATAGGGACAGGGGGCTATGGCTACACCTTC. This encodes CASSIGTGGYGYTF.